What follows is one T cell receptor beta chain and its context. The data stem from a study of blood T cell repertoires in COVID-19. The data were produced by immunoSEQ multiplex PCR, yet TCRdb's version contains in-frame clones alone and is incomplete. In the table there are under 250,000 clones, about nine tenths of which are singletons. V dropped 4 bases and J dropped 1 base, with 7 bases sitting between them. The CDR3 spans 14 residues. The germline V gene encodes CDR1 SGHVS and CDR2 FQNEAQ. The sequence derives from a woman aged 40-49 years with acute or convalescent COVID-19. The sequenced material came from peripheral blood. The V gene is TRBV7-8, the J gene TRBJ2-2, with D uncertain. Here the CDR3 DNA reads TGTGCCAGCAGCTCCCTCGGGAACACCGGGGAGCTGTTTTTT. Translating it yields CASSSLGNTGELFF.